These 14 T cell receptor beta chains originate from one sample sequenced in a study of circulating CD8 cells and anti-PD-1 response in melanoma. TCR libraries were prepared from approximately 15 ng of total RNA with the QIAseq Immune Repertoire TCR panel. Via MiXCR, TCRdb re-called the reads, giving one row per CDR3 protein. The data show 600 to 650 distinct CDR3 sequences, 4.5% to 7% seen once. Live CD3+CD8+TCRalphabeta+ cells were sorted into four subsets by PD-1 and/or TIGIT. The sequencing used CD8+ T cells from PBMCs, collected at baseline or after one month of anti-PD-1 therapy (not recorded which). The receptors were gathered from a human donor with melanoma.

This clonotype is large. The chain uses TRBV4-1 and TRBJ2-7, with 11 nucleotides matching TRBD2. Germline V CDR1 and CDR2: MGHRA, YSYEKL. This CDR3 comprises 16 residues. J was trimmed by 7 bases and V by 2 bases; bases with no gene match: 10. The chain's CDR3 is CASSQTTLLAGEEQYF. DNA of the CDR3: TGCGCCAGCAGCCAAACCACCCTACTAGCGGGGGAAGAGCAGTACTTC.

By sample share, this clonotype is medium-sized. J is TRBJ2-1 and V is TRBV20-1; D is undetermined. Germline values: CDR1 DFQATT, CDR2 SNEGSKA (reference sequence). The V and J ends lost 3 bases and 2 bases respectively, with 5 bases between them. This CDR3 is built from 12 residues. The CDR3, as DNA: TGCAGTGCTAGCAATACCTACAATGAGCAGTTCTTC. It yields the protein CSASNTYNEQFF.

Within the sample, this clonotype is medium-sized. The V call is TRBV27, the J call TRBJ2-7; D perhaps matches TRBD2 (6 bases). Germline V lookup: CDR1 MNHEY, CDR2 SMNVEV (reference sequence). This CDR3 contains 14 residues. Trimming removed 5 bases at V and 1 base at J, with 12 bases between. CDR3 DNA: TGTGCCAGCAGTCCAGGGACTTTATCCTACGAGCAGTACTTC. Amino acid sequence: CASSPGTLSYEQYF.

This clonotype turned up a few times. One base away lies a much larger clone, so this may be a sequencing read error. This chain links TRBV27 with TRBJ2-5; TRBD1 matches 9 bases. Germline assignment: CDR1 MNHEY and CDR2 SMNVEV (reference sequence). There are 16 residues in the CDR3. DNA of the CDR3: TGTGCCGGCAGTTTGCGACCGGGACAGGGAAAAGAGACCCAGTACTTC. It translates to CAGSLRPGQGKETQYF.

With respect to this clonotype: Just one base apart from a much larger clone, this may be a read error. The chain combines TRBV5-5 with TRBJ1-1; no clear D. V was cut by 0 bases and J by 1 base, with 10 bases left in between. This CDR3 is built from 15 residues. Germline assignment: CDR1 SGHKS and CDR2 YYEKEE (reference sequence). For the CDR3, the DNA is TGTGCCAGCAGCTTGGATGATTGCGAGAACACTGAAGCTTTCTTT. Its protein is CASSLDDCENTEAFF. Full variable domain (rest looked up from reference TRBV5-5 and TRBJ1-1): DAGVTQSPTHLIKTRGQQVTLRCSPISGHKSVSWYQQVLGQGPQFIFQYYEKEERGRGNFPDRFSARQFPNYSSELNVNALLLGDSALYLCASSLDDCENTEAFFGQGTRLTVV.

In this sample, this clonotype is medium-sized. The chain's CDR3 is CASSGTRAETQYF. In nucleotides, the CDR3 is TGTGCCAGCTCCGGGACTCGTGCAGAGACCCAGTACTTC. The J gene is TRBJ2-5, the V gene TRBV19, with a possible D match to TRBD2 (6 bases). The CDR3 totals 13 residues. Trimming left V 9 bases short and J 4 bases short, with 15 bases between. The germline V gene encodes CDR1 LNHDA and CDR2 SQIVND (reference sequence).

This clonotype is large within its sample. The CDR3 loop reads CASSIDPPFGSGSLDEQFF. DNA for the CDR3: TGTGCCAGTAGTATAGATCCCCCTTTTGGCAGCGGGAGTCTCGATGAGCAGTTCTTC. V and J are TRBV19 and TRBJ2-1; 8 bases align to TRBD2. This CDR3 has 19 residues. The junction had 18 bases not matched to a gene; V was cut back by 0 bases and J by 8 bases. Germline V gives CDR1 LNHDA, CDR2 SQIVND (reference sequence).

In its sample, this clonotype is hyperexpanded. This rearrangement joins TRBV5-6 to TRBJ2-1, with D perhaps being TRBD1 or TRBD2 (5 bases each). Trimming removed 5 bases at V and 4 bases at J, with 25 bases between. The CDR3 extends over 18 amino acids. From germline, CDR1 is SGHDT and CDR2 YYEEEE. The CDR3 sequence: CASSRLISGTEAYNEQFF. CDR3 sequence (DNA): TGTGCCAGCAGTCGTCTCATTTCCGGGACGGAGGCTTACAATGAGCAGTTCTTC.

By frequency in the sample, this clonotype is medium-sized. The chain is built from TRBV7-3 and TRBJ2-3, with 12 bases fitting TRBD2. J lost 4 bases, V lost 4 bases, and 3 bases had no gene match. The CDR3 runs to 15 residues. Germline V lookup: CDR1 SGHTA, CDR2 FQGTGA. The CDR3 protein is CASSSSGGASDTQYF. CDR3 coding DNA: TGTGCCAGCAGCTCTAGCGGGGGGGCCTCAGATACGCAGTATTTT.

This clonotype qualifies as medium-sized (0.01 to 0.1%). The CDR3 region is CAIGNGARETQYF. The CDR3 coding sequence is TGTGCCATCGGTAACGGAGCACGGGAGACCCAGTACTTC. The chain has TRBV28 and TRBJ2-5; unclear D gene. The germline V gene encodes CDR1 MDHEN and CDR2 SYDVKM. V was cut by 10 bases and J by 5 bases, with 17 bases left in between. The CDR3 is 13 residues long.

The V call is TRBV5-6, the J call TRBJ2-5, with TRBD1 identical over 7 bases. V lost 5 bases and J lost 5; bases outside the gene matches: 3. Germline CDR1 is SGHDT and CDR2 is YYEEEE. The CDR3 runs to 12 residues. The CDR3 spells CASSLRGETQYF. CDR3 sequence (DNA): TGTGCCAGCAGTCTCAGGGGGGAGACCCAGTACTTC.

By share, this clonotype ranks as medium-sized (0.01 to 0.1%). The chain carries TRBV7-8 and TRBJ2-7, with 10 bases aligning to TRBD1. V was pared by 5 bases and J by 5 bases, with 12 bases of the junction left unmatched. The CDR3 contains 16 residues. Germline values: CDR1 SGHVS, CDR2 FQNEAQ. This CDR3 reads CASSQYWTGGSDEQYF. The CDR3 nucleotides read TGTGCCAGCAGCCAATATTGGACAGGGGGAAGCGACGAGCAGTACTTC.

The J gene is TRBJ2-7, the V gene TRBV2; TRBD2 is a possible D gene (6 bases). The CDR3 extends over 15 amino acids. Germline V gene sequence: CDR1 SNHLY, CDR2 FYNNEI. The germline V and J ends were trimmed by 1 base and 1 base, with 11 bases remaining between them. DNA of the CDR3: TGTGCCAGCAGTGAAGGAGCGGGTCCTTCCTACGAGCAGTACTTC. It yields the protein CASSEGAGPSYEQYF.

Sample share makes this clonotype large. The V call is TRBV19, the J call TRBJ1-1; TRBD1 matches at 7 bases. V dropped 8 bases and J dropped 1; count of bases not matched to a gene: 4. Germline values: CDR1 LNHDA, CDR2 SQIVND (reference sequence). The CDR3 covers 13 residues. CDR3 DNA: TGTGCCAGTGACAGGGTTCCGAACACTGAAGCTTTCTTT. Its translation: CASDRVPNTEAFF.